One and the same sample provided the 12 T cell receptor beta chains below, sequenced in a study of T cell responses to AZD1222 COVID-19 vaccine. Generated by immunoSEQ multiplex PCR, the TCRdb table keeps only in-frame clones and is missing some. The sample lists about 81,000 clones, 92% occurring once. The material sequenced was peripheral blood, taken on day 0 of AZD1222 vaccination. These receptors came from an adult in good health.

The gene calls are TRBV7-2 and TRBJ2-1, with a weak D call TRBD1 (5 bases). This CDR3 contains 14 residues. V lost 5 bases and J lost 3, with 11 bases in between. CDR1 is SGHTA, CDR2 FQGNSA, per germline. This CDR3 is CASSPRQFYNEQFF. The CDR3 DNA reads TGTGCCAGCAGCCCTCGACAGTTCTACAATGAGCAGTTCTTC.

The rearrangement links TRBV4-3 to TRBJ2-1, with 12 bases that match TRBD2. The J segment lost 0 bases and the V segment lost 4 bases, leaving 4 bases of the junction unmatched. The CDR3 has 17 amino acids. Germline V lookup: CDR1 LGHNA, CDR2 YSLEER. The CDR3 region has the DNA TGCGCCAGCAGCCGCTGGACTAGCGGGAACTCCTACAATGAGCAGTTCTTC. Its translation is CASSRWTSGNSYNEQFF.

The chain couples TRBV6-6 to TRBJ1-5; no clear D gene. The CDR3 has 14 residues. Trimming stripped 8 bases from V and 0 bases from J, with 11 bases between. Germline CDR1 and CDR2: MNHNY and SVGAGI (reference sequence). The CDR3 protein is CASRRTFSNQPQHF. As DNA, the CDR3 is TGTGCCAGCCGGCGAACTTTTAGCAATCAGCCCCAGCATTTT.

The chain joins TRBV10-3 to TRBJ2-1; D perhaps matches TRBD2 (5 bases). V lost 11 bases and J lost 4, with 15 bases in between. CDR3 length equals 13 residues. Looked up from germline, CDR1 is ENHRY and CDR2 is SYGVKD. CDR3 residues: CASGKGGYNEQFF. In DNA, the CDR3 is TGTGCCTCCGGGAAGGGTGGGTACAATGAGCAGTTCTTC.

This clone was detected once. The gene calls are TRBV7-7 and TRBJ2-7; D perhaps matches TRBD2 (6 bases). The V and J ends lost 5 bases and 6 bases respectively, with 20 bases between them. The germline CDR1 and CDR2 sequences are SSHAT and FNYEAQ (reference sequence). The CDR3 sequence is 15 residues long. The CDR3 here is CASSPVLGGVGEQYF. CDR3 nucleotides: TGTGCCAGCAGCCCAGTTTTAGGCGGGGTCGGCGAGCAGTACTTC.

This chain uses TRBV10-3 with TRBJ2-7, with 9 bases lining up with TRBD2. There are 16 residues in the CDR3. V gave up 5 bases and J gave up 1 base; unmatched junction bases: 9. Germline CDR1 is ENHRY and CDR2 is SYGVKD. The CDR3 DNA is TGTGCCATCAGTCCCGGGGAGCGGGAGGAGTCCTACGAGCAGTACTTC. Translating it yields CAISPGEREESYEQYF.

CDR3 in amino acids: CASSQEGLAGNSYNEQFF. The CDR3 DNA sequence: TGTGCCAGCAGCCAAGAAGGACTAGCGGGGAACTCCTACAATGAGCAGTTCTTC. This rearrangement joins TRBV4-2 to TRBJ2-1, with 12 bases that match TRBD2. Trimming cost V 0 bases and J 0 bases; bases outside gene matches: 3. The CDR3 consists of 18 residues. Germline V lookup: CDR1 LGHNA, CDR2 YNFKEQ.

The rearrangement links TRBV10-3 to TRBJ2-3; 13 bases are shared with TRBD2. J was trimmed by 6 bases and V by 5 bases; bases with no gene match: 5. The CDR3 totals 15 residues. Germline V CDR1 and CDR2: ENHRY, SYGVKD. CDR3 in amino acids: CAISRLAGGVDTQYF. In nucleotides, the CDR3 is TGTGCCATCAGTAGACTAGCGGGAGGCGTGGATACGCAGTATTTT.

The chain links TRBV6-5 to TRBJ1-2; the match to TRBD1 covers 7 bases. Trimming at V came to 5 bases and at J to 4 bases, leaving 1 base not matched to a gene. The length of the CDR3 is 12 residues. Germline CDR1 is MNHEY and CDR2 is SVGAGI. DNA of the CDR3: TGTGCCAGCAGTACAGGGGCCTATGGCTACACCTTC. This codes for CASSTGAYGYTF.

The chain links TRBV5-1 to TRBJ1-4; tentatively, D is TRBD1 (5 bases). With 4 bases removed from V and 1 base from J, the gap between germline ends came to 11 bases. CDR3 length: 15 amino acids. Germline V CDR1 and CDR2: SGHRS, YFSETQ. CDR3 nucleotides: TGCGCCAGCAGCCCCAGCGGGGGAACTAATGAAAAACTGTTTTTT. Protein product: CASSPSGGTNEKLFF. Full variable domain (outside the CDR3, taken from reference TRBV5-1 and TRBJ1-4): KAGVTQTPRYLIKTRGQQVTLSCSPISGHRSVSWYQQTPGQGLQFLFEYFSETQRNKGNFPGRFSGRQFSNSRSEMNVSTLELGDSALYLCASSPSGGTNEKLFFGSGTQLSVL.

V usage is TRBV2 and J usage is TRBJ1-2; TRBD1 is a possible D gene (5 bases). The CDR3 extends over 14 amino acids. The V and J ends lost 5 bases and 8 bases respectively, with 18 bases between them. Per germline, CDR1 SNHLY and CDR2 FYNNEI. The CDR3 region is CASSPDSFPNGYTF. In DNA, the CDR3 is TGTGCCAGCAGTCCTGACAGTTTTCCTAACGGCTACACCTTC.

The chain joins TRBV27 to TRBJ1-1; the match to TRBD1 covers 7 bases. The CDR3 contains 16 residues. V shed 0 bases and J 5 bases; nucleotides not matched to a gene: 9. CDR1 MNHEY and CDR2 SMNVEV come from the germline V gene (reference sequence). CDR3 region: CASSLSGRTGFTEAFF. CDR3 DNA sequence: TGTGCCAGCAGTTTATCGGGAAGGACAGGATTTACTGAAGCTTTCTTT.